This TCR beta chain comes out of a study of T cell responses to AZD1222 COVID-19 vaccine. Study summary: Doses given second, at about 4 or about 12 weeks, were pooled.

Generated by immunoSEQ multiplex PCR, the TCRdb table keeps only in-frame clones and is missing some. The sample yields tens of thousands of clones, 88% seen once. CDR1 is SGHAT and CDR2 is FQNNGV in the germline V gene. This CDR3 has 14 residues. V lost 6 bases, J lost 3 bases, and 5 bases stayed unmatched. The chain employs TRBV11-2 and TRBJ2-7; TRBD2 matches at 10 bases. The TCR originated in an adult in good health. Sample: peripheral blood, taken on day 0 of AZD1222 vaccination. The CDR3 reads CASRSSGRGYEQYF. Written as DNA, the CDR3 is TGTGCCAGCAGGTCTAGCGGGAGAGGCTACGAGCAGTACTTC.